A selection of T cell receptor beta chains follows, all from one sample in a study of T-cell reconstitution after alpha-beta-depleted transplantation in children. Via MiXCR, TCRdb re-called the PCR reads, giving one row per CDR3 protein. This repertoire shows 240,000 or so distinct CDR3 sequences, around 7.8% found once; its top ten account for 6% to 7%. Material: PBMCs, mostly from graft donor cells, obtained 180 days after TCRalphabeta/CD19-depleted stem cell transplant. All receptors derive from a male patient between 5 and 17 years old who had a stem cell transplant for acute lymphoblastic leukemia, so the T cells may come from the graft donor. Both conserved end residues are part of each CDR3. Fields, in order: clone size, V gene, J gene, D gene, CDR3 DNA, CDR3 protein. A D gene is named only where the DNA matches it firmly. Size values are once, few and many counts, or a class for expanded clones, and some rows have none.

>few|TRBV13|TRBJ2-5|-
TGTGCCAGCAGCTTTGAGGGAGGCGGGCAAGAGACCCAGTACTTC
CASSFEGGGQETQYF
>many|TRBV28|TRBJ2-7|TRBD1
TGTGCCAGCAGCTCCACCGGGACAGGGCGCCACGAGCAGTACTTC
CASSSTGTGRHEQYF
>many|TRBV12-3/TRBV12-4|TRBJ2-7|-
TGTGCCAGCAGTTTAGGGGGGGGCAGGTACGAGCAGTACTTC
CASSLGGGRYEQYF
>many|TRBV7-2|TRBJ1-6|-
TGTGCCAGCAGCTTAGAGAGCTCCTATAATTCACCCCTCCACTTT
CASSLESSYNSPLHF
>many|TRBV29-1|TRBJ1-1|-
TGCAGCGTTGAAAGTGGGTTCCCTGAAGCTTTCTTT
CSVESGFPEAFF
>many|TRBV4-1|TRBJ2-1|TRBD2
TGCGCCAGCAGCCAAGAAGGACTAGCGGGATACAATGAGCAGTTCTTC
CASSQEGLAGYNEQFF
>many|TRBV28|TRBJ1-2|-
TGTGCCACCTACTCACGAAGAGGCCTCTCGGGCTACACCTTC
CATYSRRGLSGYTF
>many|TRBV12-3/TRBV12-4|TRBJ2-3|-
TGTGCCAGCAGTTTAGCCCCCTCCCAGGGGACCGATACGCAGTATTTT
CASSLAPSQGTDTQYF
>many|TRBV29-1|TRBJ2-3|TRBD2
TGCAGCGTTGCGGAAAGACTAGCGGGAGCAGATACGCAGTATTTT
CSVAERLAGADTQYF
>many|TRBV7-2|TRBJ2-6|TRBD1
TGTGCCAGCACCCCGGGACAGGGGGCCGGATCTGGGGCCAACGTCCTGACTTTC
CASTPGQGAGSGANVLTF
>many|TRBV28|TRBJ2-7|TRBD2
TGTGCCAGCAGTCCCCCGGGACTAGCGTTTTACGAGCAGTACTTC
CASSPPGLAFYEQYF
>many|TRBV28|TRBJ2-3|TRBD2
TGTGCCAGCAGTTTAAGTGGACTAGCGGGAGGGCCAGATACGCAGTATTTT
CASSLSGLAGGPDTQYF
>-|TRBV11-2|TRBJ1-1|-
TGTGCCAGCAGCTCTCTCCCCTTGAAGGCGTACACTGAAGCTTTCTTT
CASSSLPLKAYTEAFF
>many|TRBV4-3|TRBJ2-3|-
TGCGCCAGCAGCCAGTCCCTAGGGGCAGATACGCAGTATTTT
CASSQSLGADTQYF
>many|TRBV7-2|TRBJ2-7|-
TGTGCCAGCAGCCCGGAACCCTCCTACGAGCAGTACTTC
CASSPEPSYEQYF
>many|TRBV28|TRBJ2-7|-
TGTGCCAGCAGTTTATGGAGTGGGAGCTCCTACGAGCAGTACTTC
CASSLWSGSSYEQYF
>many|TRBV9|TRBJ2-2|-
TGTGCCAGCAGCGTGGGAAGTGCGAACACCGGGGAGCTGTTTTTT
CASSVGSANTGELFF